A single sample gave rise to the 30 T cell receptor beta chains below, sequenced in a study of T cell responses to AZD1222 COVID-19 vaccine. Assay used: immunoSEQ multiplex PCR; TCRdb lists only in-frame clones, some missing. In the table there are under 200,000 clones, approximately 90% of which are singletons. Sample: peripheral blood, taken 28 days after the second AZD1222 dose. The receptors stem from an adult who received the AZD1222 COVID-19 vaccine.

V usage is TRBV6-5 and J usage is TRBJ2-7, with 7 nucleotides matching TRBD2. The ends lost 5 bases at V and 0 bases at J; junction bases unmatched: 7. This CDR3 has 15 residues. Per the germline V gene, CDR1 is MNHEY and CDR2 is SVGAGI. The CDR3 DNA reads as TGTGCCAGCAGTACCCGGGGGACTACCTCCTACGAGCAGTACTTC. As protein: CASSTRGTTSYEQYF.

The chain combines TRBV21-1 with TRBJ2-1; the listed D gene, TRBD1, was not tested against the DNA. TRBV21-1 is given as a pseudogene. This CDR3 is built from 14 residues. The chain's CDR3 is CASSTLRTGREQFF. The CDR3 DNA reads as TGTGCCAGCAGCACCTTGCGGACAGGCCGGGAGCAGTTCTTC.

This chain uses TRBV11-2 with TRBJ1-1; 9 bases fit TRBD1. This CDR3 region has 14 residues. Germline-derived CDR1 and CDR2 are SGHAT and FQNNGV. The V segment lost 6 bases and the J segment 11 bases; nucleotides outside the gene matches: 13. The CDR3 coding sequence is TGTGCCAGCAGACCTACAGGGGGCGCGTGGGACGCTTTCTTT. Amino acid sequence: CASRPTGGAWDAFF.

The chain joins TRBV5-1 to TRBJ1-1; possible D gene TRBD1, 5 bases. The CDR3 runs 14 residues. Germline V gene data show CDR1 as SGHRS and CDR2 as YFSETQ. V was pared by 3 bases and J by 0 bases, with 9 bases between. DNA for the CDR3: TGCGCCAGCAGCTGGGGGGAAATGAACACTGAAGCTTTCTTT. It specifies CASSWGEMNTEAFF.

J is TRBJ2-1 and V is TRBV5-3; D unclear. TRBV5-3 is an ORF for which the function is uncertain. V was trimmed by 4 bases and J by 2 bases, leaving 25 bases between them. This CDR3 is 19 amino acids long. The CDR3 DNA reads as TGTGCCAGAAGCAAGCGACCCCCCGATGGAGCGAGGACCTACAATGAGCAGTTCTTC. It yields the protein CARSKRPPDGARTYNEQFF.

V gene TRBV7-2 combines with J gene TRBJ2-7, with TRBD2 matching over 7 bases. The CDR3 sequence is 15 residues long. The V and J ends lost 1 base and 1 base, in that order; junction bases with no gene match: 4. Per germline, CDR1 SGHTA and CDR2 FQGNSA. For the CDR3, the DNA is TGTGCCAGCAGCTTAGTAAGGGGAGGGTCCTACGAGCAGTACTTC. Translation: CASSLVRGGSYEQYF.

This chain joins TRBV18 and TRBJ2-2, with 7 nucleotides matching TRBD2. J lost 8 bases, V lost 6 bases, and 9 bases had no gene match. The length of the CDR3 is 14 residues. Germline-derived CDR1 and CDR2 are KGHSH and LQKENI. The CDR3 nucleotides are TGTGCCAGCTCCTCCGGGACTACCTTAGGGGAGCTGTTTTTT. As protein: CASSSGTTLGELFF.

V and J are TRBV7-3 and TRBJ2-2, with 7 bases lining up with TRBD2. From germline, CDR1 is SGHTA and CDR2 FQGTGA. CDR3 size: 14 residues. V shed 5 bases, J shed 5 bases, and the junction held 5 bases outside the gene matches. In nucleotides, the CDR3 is TGTGCCAGCAGCCGGACTAGTGGGACCGGGGAGCTGTTTTTT. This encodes CASSRTSGTGELFF. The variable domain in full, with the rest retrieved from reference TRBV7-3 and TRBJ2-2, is GAGVSQTPSNKVTEKGKYVELRCDPISGHTALYWYRQSLGQGPEFLIYFQGTGAADDSGLPNDRFFAVRPEGSVSTLKIQRTERGDSAVYLCASSRTSGTGELFFGEGSRLTVL.

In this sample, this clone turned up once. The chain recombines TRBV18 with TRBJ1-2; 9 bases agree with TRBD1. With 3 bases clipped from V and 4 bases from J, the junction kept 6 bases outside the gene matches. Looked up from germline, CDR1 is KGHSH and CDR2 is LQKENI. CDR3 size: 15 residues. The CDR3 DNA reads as TGTGCCAGCTCACCCCAAACAGGGGGCTCCTATGGCTACACCTTC. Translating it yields CASSPQTGGSYGYTF. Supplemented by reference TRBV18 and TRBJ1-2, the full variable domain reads NAGVMQNPRHLVRRRGQEARLRCSPMKGHSHVYWYRQLPEEGLKFMVYLQKENIIDESGMPKERFSAEFPKEGPSILRIQQVVRGDSAAYFCASSPQTGGSYGYTFGSGTRLTVV.

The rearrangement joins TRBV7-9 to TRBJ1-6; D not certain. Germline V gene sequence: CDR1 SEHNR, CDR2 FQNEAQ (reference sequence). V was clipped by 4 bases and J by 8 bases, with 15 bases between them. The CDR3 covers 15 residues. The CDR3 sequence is CASSSRRALDSPLHF. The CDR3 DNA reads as TGTGCCAGCAGCTCCCGGAGGGCCTTGGATTCACCCCTCCACTTT. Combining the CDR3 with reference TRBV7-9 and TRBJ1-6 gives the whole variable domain DTGVSQNPRHKITKRGQNVTFRCDPISEHNRLYWYRQTLGQGPEFLTYFQNEAQLEKSRLLSDRFSAERPKGSFSTLEIQRTEQGDSAMYLCASSSRRALDSPLHFGNGTRLTVT.

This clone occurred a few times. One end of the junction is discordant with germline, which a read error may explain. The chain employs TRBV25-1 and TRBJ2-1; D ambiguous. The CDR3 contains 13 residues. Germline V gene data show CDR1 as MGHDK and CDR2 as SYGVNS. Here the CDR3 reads CASSERRNNQQFF. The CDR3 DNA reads TGTGCCAGCAGTGAAAGGAGAAACAATCAGCAGTTCTTC.

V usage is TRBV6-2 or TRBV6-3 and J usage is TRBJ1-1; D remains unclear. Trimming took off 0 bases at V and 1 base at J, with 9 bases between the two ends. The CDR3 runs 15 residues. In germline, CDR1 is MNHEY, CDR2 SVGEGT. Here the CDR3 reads CASSYSSASNTEAFF. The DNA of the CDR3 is TGTGCCAGCAGTTACTCGAGTGCGTCGAACACTGAAGCTTTCTTT.

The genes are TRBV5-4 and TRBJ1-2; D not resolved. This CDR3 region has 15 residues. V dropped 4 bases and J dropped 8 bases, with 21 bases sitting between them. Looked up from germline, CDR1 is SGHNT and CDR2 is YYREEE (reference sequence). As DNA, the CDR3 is TGTGCCAGCAGCGCCGCCCCCCTCAGAGAGCGGGGCTACACCTTC. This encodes CASSAAPLRERGYTF.

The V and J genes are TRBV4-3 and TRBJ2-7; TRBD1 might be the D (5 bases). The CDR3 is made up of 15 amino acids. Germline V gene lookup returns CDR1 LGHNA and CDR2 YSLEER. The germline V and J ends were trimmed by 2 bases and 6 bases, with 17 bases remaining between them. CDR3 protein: CASSQSSGWVSEQYF. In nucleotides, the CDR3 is TGCGCCAGCAGCCAATCTTCAGGGTGGGTCTCCGAGCAGTACTTC.

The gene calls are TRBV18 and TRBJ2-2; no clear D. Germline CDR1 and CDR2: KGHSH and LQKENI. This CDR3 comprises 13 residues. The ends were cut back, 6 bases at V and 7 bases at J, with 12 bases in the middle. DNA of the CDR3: TGTGCCAGCTCCCGGATTCCCTTCGGGGAGCTGTTTTTT. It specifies CASSRIPFGELFF.

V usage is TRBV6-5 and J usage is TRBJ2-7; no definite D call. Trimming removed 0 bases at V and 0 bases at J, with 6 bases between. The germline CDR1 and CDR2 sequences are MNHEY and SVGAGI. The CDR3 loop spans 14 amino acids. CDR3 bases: TGTGCCAGCAGTTACTCAGGGTCCTCCTACGAGCAGTACTTC. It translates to CASSYSGSSYEQYF.

This CDR3 reads CASSVVANTEAFF. CDR3 DNA sequence: TGTGCCAGCAGCGTAGTAGCGAACACTGAAGCTTTCTTT. The chain joins TRBV9 to TRBJ1-1; D is unclear. CDR1 and CDR2 (germline): SGDLS, YYNGEE. This CDR3 has 13 amino acids. V shed 0 bases and J shed 1 base, with 4 bases lying between them.

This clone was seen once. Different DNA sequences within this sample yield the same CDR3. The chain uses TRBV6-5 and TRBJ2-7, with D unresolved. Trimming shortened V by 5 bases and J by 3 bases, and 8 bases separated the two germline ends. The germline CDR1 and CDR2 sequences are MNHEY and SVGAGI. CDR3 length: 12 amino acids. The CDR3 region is CASSPIGYEQYF. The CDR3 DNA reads TGTGCCAGCAGTCCCATCGGCTACGAGCAGTACTTC.

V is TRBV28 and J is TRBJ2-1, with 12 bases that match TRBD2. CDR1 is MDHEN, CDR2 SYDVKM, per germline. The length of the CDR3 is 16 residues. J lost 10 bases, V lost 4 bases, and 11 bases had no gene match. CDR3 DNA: TGTGCCAGCAGTTACAGTAGGGCTAGCGGGAGGGCCGAGCAGTTCTTC. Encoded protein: CASSYSRASGRAEQFF.

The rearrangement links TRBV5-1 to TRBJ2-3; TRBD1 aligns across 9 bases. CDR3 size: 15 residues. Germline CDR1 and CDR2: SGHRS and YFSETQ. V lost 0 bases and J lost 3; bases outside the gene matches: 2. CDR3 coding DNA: TGCGCCAGCAGCTTGGGGGACAGGGAAACAGATACGCAGTATTTT. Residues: CASSLGDRETDTQYF.

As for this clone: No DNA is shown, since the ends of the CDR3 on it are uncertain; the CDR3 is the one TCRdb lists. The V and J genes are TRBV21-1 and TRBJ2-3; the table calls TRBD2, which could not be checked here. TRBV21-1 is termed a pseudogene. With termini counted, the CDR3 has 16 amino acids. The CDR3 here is CASSRAVAGGTDTQYF.

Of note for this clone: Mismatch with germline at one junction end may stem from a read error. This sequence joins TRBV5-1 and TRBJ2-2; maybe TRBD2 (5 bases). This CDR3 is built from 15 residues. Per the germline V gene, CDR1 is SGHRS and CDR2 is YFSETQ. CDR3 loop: CASSQRTGNAGELFF. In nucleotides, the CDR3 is TGCGCCAGCAGCCAGAGGACTGGGAACGCCGGGGAGCTGTTTTTT.

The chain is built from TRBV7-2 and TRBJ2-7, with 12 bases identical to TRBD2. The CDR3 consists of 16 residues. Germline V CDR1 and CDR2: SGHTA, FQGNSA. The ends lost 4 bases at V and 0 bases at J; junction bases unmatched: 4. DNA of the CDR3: TGTGCCAGCAGCTCCCGGACTAGCGGGATCTCCTACGAGCAGTACTTC. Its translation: CASSSRTSGISYEQYF.

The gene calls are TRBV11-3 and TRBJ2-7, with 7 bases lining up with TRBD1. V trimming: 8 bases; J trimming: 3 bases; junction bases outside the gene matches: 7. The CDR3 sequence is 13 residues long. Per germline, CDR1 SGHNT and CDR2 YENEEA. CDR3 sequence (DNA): TGTGCCAGCTCGCGGGCAGGGGGCTACGAGCAGTACTTC. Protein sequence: CASSRAGGYEQYF.

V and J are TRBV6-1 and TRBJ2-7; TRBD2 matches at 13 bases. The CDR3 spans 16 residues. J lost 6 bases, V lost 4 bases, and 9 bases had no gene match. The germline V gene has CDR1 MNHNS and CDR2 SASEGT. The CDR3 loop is CASSGRLAGGPGEQYF. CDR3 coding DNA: TGTGCCAGCAGTGGGCGACTAGCGGGAGGCCCTGGCGAGCAGTACTTC.

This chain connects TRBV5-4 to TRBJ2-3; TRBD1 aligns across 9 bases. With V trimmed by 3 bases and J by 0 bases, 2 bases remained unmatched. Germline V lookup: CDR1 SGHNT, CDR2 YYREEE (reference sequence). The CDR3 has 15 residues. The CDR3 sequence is CASSSGQGSTDTQYF. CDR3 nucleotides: TGTGCCAGCAGCTCTGGACAGGGGAGCACAGATACGCAGTATTTT.

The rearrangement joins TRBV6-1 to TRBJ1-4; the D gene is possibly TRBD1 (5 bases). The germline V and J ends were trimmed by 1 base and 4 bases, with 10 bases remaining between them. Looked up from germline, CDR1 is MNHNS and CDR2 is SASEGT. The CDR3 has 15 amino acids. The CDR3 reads CASSEEWGSNEKLFF. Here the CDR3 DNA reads TGTGCCAGCAGTGAAGAGTGGGGGAGTAATGAAAAACTGTTTTTT.

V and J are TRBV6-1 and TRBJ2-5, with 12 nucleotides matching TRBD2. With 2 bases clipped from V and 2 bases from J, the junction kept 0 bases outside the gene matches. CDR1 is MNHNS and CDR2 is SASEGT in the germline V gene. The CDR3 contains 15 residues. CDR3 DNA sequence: TGTGCCAGCAGTGAACTAGCGGGAGGGCAAGAGACCCAGTACTTC. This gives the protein CASSELAGGQETQYF.

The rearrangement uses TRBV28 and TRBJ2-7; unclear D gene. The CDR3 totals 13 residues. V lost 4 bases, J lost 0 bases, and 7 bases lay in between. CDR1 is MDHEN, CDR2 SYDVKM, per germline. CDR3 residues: CASSSKSSYEQYF. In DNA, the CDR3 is TGTGCCAGCAGTTCTAAGAGCTCCTACGAGCAGTACTTC.

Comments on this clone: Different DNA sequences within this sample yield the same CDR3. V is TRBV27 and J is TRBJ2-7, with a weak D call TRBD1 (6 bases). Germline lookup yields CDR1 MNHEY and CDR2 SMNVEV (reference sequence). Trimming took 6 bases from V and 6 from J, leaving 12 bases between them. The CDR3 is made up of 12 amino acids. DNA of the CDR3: TGTGCCAGCAGCACCAGGGGCGGCGAGCAGTACTTC. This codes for CASSTRGGEQYF.